The T cell receptor beta chain described here comes from a study of long-term antiretroviral therapy in people with HIV. This was the immunoSEQ v3.0 assay at survey level. Profiled with immunoSEQ multiplex PCR; TCRdb holds only in-frame clones, not every one. The sample shows some 40,000 clones, less than 95% of them seen only once. The germline V gene encodes CDR1 SGHTA and CDR2 FQGNSA. V was cut by 4 bases and J by 5 bases, with 12 bases left in between. The length of the CDR3 is 13 residues. The chain couples TRBV7-2 to TRBJ2-7; D remains ambiguous. The clonotype originates from a man younger than 40 with HIV. Sequencing was performed on unsorted PBMCs, taken just over 9 years after starting antiretroviral therapy. The CDR3 reads CASSSQNDDEQYV. CDR3 DNA sequence: TGTGCCAGCAGCTCGCAGAATGACGACGAGCAGTACGTC.